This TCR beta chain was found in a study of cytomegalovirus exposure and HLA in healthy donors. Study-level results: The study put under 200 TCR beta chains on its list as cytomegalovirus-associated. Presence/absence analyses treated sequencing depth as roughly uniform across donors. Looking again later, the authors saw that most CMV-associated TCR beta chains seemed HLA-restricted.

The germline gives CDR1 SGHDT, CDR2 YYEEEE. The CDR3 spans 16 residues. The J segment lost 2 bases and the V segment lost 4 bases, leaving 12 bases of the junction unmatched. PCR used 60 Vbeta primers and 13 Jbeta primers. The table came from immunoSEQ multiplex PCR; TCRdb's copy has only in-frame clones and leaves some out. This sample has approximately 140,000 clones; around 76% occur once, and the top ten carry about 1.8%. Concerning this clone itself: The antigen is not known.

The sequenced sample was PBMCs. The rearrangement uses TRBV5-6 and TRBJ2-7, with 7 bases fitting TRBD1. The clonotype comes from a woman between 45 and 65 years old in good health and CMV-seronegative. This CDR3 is CASSTQDRARTYEQYF. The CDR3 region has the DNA TGTGCCAGCAGCACCCAAGACAGGGCCCGAACCTACGAGCAGTACTTC.